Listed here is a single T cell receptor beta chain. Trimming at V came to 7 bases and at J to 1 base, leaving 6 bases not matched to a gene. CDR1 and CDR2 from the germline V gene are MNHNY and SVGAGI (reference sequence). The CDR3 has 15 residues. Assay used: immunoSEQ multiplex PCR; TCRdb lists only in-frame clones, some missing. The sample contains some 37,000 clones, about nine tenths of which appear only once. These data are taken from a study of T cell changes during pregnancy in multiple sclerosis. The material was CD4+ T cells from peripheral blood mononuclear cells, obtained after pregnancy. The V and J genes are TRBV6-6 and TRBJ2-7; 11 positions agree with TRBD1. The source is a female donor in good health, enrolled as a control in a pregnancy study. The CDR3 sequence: CASILGQGASYEQYF. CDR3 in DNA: TGTGCCAGCATATTAGGACAGGGGGCATCCTACGAGCAGTACTTC.